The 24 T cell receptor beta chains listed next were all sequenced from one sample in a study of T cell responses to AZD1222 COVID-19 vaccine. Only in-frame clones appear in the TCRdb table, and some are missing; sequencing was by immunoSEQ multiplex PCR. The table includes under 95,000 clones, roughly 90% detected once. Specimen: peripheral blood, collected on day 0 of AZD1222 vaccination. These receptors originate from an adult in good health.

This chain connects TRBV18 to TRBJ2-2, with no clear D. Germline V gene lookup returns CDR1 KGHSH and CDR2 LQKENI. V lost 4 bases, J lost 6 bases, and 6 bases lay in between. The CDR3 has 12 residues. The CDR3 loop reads CASSRPAGELFF. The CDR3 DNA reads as TGTGCCAGCTCACGACCCGCCGGGGAGCTGTTTTTT.

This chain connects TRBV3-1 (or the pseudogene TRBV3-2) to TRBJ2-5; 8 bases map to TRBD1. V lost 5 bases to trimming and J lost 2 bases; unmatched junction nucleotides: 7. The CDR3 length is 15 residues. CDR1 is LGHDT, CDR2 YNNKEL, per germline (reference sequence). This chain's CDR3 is CASSYPGGLQETQYF. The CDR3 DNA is TGTGCCAGCAGCTATCCAGGGGGCCTACAAGAGACCCAGTACTTC.

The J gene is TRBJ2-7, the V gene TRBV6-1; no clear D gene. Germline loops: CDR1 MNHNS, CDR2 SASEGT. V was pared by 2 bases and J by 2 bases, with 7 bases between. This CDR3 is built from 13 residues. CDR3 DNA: TGTGCCAGCAGTGAACTCGGACCCTACGAGCAGTACTTC. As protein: CASSELGPYEQYF.

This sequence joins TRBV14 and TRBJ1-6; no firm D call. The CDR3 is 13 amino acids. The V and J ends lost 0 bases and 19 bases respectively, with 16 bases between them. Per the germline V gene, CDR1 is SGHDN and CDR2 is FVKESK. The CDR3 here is CASSQDMRGYQHF. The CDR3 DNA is TGTGCCAGCAGCCAAGATATGCGGGGTTACCAGCACTTT.

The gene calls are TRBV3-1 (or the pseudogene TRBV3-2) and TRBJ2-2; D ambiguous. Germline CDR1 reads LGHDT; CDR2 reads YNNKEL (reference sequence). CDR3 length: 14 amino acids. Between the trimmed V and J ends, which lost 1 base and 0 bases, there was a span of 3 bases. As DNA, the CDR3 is TGTGCCAGCAGCCAAGTCGCGAACACCGGGGAGCTGTTTTTT. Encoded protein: CASSQVANTGELFF.

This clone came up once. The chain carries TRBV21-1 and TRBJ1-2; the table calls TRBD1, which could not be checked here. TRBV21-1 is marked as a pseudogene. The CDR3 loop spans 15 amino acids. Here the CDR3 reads CASSKVWTGHYGYTF. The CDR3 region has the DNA TGTGCCAGCAGCAAAGTTTGGACAGGACACTATGGCTACACCTTC.

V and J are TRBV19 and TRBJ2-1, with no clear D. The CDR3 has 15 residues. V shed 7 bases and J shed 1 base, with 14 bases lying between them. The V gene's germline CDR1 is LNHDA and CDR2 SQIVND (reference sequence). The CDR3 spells CASTPVTSSYNEQFF. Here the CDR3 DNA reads TGTGCCAGTACCCCCGTAACGAGTTCCTACAATGAGCAGTTCTTC.

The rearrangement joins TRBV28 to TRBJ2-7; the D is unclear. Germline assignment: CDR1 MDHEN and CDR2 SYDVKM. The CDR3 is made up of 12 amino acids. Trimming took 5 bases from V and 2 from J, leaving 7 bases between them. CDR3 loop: CASSPPAYEQYF. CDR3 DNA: TGTGCCAGCAGTCCCCCGGCCTACGAGCAGTACTTC.

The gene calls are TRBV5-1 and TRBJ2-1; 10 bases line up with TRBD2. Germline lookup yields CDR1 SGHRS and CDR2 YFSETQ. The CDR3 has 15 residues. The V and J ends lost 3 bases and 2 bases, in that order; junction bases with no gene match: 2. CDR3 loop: CASSSTSGPYNEQFF. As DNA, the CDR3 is TGCGCCAGCAGCTCGACTAGCGGGCCCTACAATGAGCAGTTCTTC.

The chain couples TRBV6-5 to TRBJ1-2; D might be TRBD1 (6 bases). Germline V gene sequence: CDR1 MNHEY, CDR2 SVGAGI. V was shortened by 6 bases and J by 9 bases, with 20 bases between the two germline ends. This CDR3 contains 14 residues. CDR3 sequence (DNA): TGTGCCAGCAGAACGGCCGGGACACACCGGAGCTACACCTTC. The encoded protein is CASRTAGTHRSYTF.

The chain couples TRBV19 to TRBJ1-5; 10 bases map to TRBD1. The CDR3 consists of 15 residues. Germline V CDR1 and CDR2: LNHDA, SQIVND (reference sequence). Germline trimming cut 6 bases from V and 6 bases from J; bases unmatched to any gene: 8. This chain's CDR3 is CASSTPGQGSQPQHF. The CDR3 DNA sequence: TGTGCCAGTAGCACTCCGGGACAGGGGAGTCAGCCCCAGCATTTT.

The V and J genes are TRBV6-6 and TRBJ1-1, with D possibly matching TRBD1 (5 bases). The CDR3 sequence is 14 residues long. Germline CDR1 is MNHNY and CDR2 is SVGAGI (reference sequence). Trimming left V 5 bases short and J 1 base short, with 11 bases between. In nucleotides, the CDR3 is TGTGCCAGCAGTCCAACAGGTCGGAACACTGAAGCTTTCTTT. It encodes CASSPTGRNTEAFF.

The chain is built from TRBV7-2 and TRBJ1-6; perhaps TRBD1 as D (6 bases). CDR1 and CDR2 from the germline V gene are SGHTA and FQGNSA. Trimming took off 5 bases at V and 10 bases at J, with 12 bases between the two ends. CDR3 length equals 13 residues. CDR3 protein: CASSALQGSPLHF. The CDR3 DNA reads TGTGCCAGCAGCGCCCTACAGGGATCACCCCTCCACTTT.

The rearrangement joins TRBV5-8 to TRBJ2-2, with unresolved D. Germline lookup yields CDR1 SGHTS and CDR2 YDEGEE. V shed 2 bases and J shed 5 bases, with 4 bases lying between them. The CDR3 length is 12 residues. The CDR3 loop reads CASSFGTGELFF. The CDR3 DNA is TGTGCCAGCAGCTTCGGGACCGGGGAGCTGTTTTTT.

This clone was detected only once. CDR3 sequence (DNA): TGTGCCAGCAGATTGGGGCAGGGCTCCTACGAGCAGTACTTC. It specifies CASRLGQGSYEQYF. The chain is built from TRBV7-9 and TRBJ2-7; D may be TRBD1 (5 bases). V lost 6 bases and J 0 bases, leaving 12 bases between the germline ends. The V gene's germline CDR1 is SEHNR and CDR2 FQNEAQ (reference sequence). The CDR3 spans 14 residues.

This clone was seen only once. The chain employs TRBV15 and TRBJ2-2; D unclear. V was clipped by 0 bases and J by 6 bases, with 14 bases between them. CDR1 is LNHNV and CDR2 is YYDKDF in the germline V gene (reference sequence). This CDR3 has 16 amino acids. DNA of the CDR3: TGTGCCACCAGCAGAGAATTGGGGTTTGTGGCCGGGGAGCTGTTTTTT. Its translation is CATSRELGFVAGELFF.

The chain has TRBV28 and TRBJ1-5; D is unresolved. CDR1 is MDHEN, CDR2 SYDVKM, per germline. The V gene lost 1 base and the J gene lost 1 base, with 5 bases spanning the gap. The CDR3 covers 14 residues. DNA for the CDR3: TGTGCCAGCAGTTTATTCTTAAGCAATCAGCCCCAGCATTTT. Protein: CASSLFLSNQPQHF.

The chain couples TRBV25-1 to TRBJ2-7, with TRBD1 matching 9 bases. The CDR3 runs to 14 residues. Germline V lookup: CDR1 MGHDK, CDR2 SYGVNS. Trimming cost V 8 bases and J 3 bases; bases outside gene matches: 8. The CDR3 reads CASREDRGDYEQYF. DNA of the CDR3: TGTGCCAGCCGGGAGGACAGGGGAGACTACGAGCAGTACTTC.

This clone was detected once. The CDR3 region has the DNA TGTGCCAGCAGTTCGCCCTCCTGGGACGGGAACTATGGCTACACCTTC. This gives the protein CASSSPSWDGNYGYTF. V gene TRBV6-5 combines with J gene TRBJ1-2; TRBD1 is a possible D gene (5 bases). The CDR3 is 16 amino acids. CDR1 MNHEY and CDR2 SVGAGI come from the germline V gene. V lost 4 bases to trimming and J lost 2 bases, with 17 bases between them.

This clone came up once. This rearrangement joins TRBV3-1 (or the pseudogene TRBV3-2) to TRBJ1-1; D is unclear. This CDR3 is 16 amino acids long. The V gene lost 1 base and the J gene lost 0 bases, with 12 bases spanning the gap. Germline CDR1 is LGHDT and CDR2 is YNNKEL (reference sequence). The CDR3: CASSQGLSRMNTEAFF. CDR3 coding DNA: TGTGCCAGCAGCCAAGGGTTGTCAAGAATGAACACTGAAGCTTTCTTT.

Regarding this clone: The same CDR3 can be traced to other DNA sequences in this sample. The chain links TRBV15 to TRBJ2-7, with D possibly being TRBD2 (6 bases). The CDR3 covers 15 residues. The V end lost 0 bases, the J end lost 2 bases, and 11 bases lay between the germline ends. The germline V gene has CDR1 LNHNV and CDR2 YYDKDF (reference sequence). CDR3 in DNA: TGTGCCACCAGCAGAGATGATAGCGGAACCTACGAGCAGTACTTC. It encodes CATSRDDSGTYEQYF.

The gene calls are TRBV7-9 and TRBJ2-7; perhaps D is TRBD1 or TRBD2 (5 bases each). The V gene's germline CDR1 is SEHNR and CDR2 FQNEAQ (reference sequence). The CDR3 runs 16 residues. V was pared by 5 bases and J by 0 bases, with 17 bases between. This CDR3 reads CASSPPGHSSSYEQYF. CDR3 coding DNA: TGTGCCAGCAGCCCACCGGGGCACTCAAGCTCCTACGAGCAGTACTTC.

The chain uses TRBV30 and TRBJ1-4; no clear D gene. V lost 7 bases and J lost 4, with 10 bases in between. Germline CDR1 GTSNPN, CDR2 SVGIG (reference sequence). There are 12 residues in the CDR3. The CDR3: CAFGRFNEKLFF. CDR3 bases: TGTGCCTTCGGACGGTTTAATGAAAAACTGTTTTTT.

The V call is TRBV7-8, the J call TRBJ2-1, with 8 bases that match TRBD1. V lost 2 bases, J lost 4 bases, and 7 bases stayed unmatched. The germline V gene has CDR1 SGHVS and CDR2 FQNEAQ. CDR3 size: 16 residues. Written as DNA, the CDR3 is TGTGCCAGCAGCTTAAGTGGCCGGGACAGGTACAATGAGCAGTTCTTC. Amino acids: CASSLSGRDRYNEQFF.